The subject of this entry is one TCR beta chain. In the original processing: For nucleated cells, counts were estimated from reference gene primer amplification. Here immunoSEQ multiplex PCR was the method, and the copy in TCRdb shows in-frame clones only, minus some. Clonal size and the V and J genes are those of that table, whereas D and trimming came from the DNA. The sample records hundreds of thousands of clones, about 88% being singletons. Per the germline V gene, CDR1 is SGHDN and CDR2 is FVKESK. The CDR3 loop spans 16 amino acids. V was clipped by 1 base and J by 3 bases, with 10 bases between them. The data were obtained in a study of blood T cell repertoires in COVID-19. Overall study context: Researchers got acute and convalescent COVID-19 samples from the United States, Italy and Spain. T cells, B-cell-depleted T cells, or PBMCs provided the cDNA or gDNA that served as material.

Seattle participants joined during active infection and were tracked over time. This rearrangement joins TRBV14 to TRBJ1-6; D is possibly TRBD1 (5 bases). The TCR comes from a man between 18 and 35 years old with COVID-19, enrolled during active disease. The sequencing input was peripheral blood. CDR3 in DNA: TGTGCCAGCAGCCAAGCGACAGCCGGCTATAATTCACCCCTCCACTTT. As protein: CASSQATAGYNSPLHF.